The 8 T cell receptor beta chains below were found in one sample sequenced in a study of blood T cell repertoires in COVID-19. Only in-frame clones appear in the TCRdb table, and some are missing; sequencing was by immunoSEQ multiplex PCR. This repertoire shows about 340,000 clones, roughly 90% found once; its top ten account for 7% to 8%. Sequences were obtained from peripheral blood. The receptors originated from a woman aged 70-85 years with COVID-19, enrolled during active disease.

The chain combines TRBV5-1 with TRBJ2-5; possible D gene TRBD1, 6 bases. The CDR3 is 13 amino acids. Germline-derived CDR1 and CDR2 are SGHRS and YFSETQ. Trimming took 5 bases from V and 5 from J, leaving 13 bases between them. The CDR3 nucleotides read TGCGCCAGCAGGGCAGGGGAATTCGAGACCCAGTACTTC. Translating gives CASRAGEFETQYF.

This clone has more than one count but fewer than ten. The J gene is TRBJ2-5, the V gene TRBV5-1; D unresolved. V lost 2 bases to trimming and J lost 5 bases, with 13 bases between them. CDR3 length equals 14 residues. The germline V gene has CDR1 SGHRS and CDR2 YFSETQ. Here the CDR3 reads CASSLTSVGETQYF. CDR3 in DNA: TGCGCCAGCAGCTTAACCAGCGTCGGGGAGACCCAGTACTTC.

This clone has just a few counts. The rearrangement uses TRBV6-5 and TRBJ1-2; D perhaps matches TRBD1 (6 bases). CDR1 is MNHEY and CDR2 is SVGAGI in the germline V gene. This CDR3 contains 14 residues. V lost 4 bases and J lost 5, with 14 bases in between. The CDR3 loop is CASSSGRGFYGYTF. For the CDR3, the DNA is TGTGCCAGCAGTTCGGGAAGGGGGTTTTATGGCTACACCTTC.

The chain joins TRBV29-1 to TRBJ1-1; D is undetermined. In germline, CDR1 is SQVTM, CDR2 ANQGSEA. This CDR3 is built from 11 residues. Trimming pared 7 bases from V and 1 base from J, leaving 7 bases between. CDR3 in DNA: TGCAGCGGAGTCCGGAACACTGAAGCTTTCTTT. This codes for CSGVRNTEAFF. The entire variable domain, with the rest obtained from reference TRBV29-1 and TRBJ1-1, is as follows: SAVISQKPSRDICQRGTSLTIQCQVDSQVTMMFWYRQQPGQSLTLIATANQGSEATYESGFVIDKFPISRPNLTFSTLTVSNMSPEDSSIYLCSGVRNTEAFFGQGTRLTVV.

The rearrangement links TRBV6-5 to TRBJ2-3; weak D call: TRBD1 (6 bases). Per germline, CDR1 MNHEY and CDR2 SVGAGI. V was clipped by 0 bases and J by 2 bases, with 12 bases between them. The CDR3 runs to 16 residues. The CDR3: CASSYSGAGYTDTQYF. CDR3 in DNA: TGTGCCAGCAGTTACTCGGGGGCAGGATACACAGATACGCAGTATTTT.

The table lists this clone with a count of one. The V gene is TRBV19, the J gene TRBJ1-1; a possible D gene is TRBD1 (5 bases). Germline V gene sequence: CDR1 LNHDA, CDR2 SQIVND (reference sequence). V was trimmed by 9 bases and J by 4 bases, leaving 24 bases between them. This CDR3 is built from 16 residues. In DNA, the CDR3 is TGTGCCAGCATGTTCGCGGGGCGCGTTGTGGGCACTGAAGCTTTCTTT. Its protein product is CASMFAGRVVGTEAFF.

The chain joins TRBV7-8 to TRBJ1-2, with D possibly matching TRBD1 (5 bases). This CDR3 comprises 15 residues. Germline lookup yields CDR1 SGHVS and CDR2 FQNEAQ. Trimming took off 5 bases at V and 5 bases at J, with 18 bases between the two ends. CDR3 DNA sequence: TGTGCCAGCAGCCCCCTTCGGGGGGTGCGGTATGGCTACACCTTC. This codes for CASSPLRGVRYGYTF.

The chain employs TRBV29-1 and TRBJ1-1, with 9 bases identical to TRBD1. Germline CDR1 SQVTM, CDR2 ANQGSEA. The CDR3 runs to 13 residues. Trimming at V came to 6 bases and at J to 7 bases, leaving 9 bases not matched to a gene. CDR3 in amino acids: CSVVTGGTIEAFF. DNA for the CDR3: TGCAGCGTAGTGACAGGGGGGACGATTGAAGCTTTCTTT.